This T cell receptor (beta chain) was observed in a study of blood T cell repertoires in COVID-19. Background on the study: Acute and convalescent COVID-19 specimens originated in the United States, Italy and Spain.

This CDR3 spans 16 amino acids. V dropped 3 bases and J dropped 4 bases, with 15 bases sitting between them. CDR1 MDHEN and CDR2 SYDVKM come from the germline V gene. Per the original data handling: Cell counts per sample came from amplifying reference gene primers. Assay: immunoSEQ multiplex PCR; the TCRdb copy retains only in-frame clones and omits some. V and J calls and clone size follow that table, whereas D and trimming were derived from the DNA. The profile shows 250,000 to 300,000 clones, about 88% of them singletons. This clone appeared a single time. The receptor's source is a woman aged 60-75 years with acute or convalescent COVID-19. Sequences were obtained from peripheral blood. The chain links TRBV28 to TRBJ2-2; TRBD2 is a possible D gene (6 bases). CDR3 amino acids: CASSFPLAMGTGELFF. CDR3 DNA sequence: TGTGCCAGCAGTTTCCCCCTAGCGATGGGCACCGGGGAGCTGTTTTTT.